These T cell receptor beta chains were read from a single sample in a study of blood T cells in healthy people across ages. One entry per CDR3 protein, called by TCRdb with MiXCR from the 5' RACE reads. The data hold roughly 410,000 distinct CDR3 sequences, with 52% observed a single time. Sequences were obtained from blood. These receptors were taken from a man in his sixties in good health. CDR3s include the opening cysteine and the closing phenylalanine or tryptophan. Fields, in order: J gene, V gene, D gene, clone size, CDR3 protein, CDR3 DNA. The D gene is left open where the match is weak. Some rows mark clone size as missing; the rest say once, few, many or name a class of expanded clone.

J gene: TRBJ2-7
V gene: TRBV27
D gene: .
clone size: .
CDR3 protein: CASSHRALGNEQYF
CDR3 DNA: TGTGCCAGCAGCCACAGGGCATTGGGGAACGAGCAGTACTTC

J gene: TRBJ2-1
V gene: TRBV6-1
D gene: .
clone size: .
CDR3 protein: CASSLELGGSYNEQFF
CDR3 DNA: TGTGCCAGCAGCCTAGAGCTAGGGGGGTCCTACAATGAGCAGTTCTTC

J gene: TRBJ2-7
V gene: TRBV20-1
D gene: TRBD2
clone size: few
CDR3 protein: CSARDQTSGSYEQYF
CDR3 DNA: TGCAGTGCTAGAGATCAGACTAGCGGATCTTACGAGCAGTACTTC

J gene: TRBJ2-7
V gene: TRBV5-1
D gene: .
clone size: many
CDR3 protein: CASSRPNAGNEQYF
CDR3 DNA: TGCGCCAGCAGCCGCCCAAATGCGGGTAACGAGCAGTACTTC

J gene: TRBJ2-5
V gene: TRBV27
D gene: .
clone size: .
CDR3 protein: CASSVDRGRNEQYF
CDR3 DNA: TGTGCCAGCAGTGTCGACCGGGGGCGCAATGAGCAGTACTTC

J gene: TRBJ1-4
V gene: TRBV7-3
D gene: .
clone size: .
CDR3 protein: CASSPGGAAEKLFF
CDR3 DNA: TGTGCCAGCAGCCCCGGGGGGGCGGCGGAAAAACTGTTTTTT

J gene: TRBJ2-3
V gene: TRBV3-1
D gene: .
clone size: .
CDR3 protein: CASSLGPLGTDTQYF
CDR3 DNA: TGTGCCAGCAGCCTGGGACCCCTCGGCACAGATACGCAGTATTTT

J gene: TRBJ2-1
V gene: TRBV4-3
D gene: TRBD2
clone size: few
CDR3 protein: CASSQDRGGGYYNEQFF
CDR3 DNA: TGCGCCAGCAGCCAAGATCGAGGCGGGGGGTACTACAATGAGCAGTTCTTC

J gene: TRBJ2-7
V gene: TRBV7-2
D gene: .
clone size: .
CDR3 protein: CASSLEWDYEQYF
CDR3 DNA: TGTGCCAGCAGCTTAGAGTGGGACTACGAGCAGTACTTC

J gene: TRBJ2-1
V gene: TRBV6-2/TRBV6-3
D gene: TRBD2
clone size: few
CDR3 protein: CASSYAQGLASSNEQFF
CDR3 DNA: TGTGCCAGCAGTTACGCCCAGGGACTAGCGTCATCCAATGAGCAGTTCTTC

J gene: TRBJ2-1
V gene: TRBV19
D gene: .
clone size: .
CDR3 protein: CASSPGSRSSYNEQFF
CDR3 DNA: TGTGCCAGTAGTCCGGGTAGCCGGAGCTCCTACAATGAGCAGTTCTTC

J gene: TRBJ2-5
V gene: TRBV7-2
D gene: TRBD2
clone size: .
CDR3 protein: CASSPQAGVARETQYF
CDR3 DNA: TGTGCCAGCAGCCCCCAAGCGGGAGTTGCACGCGAGACCCAGTACTTC

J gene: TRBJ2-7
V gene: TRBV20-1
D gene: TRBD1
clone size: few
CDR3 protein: CSAKRQGTTYEQYF
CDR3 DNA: TGCAGTGCCAAGAGACAGGGCACTACCTACGAGCAGTACTTC

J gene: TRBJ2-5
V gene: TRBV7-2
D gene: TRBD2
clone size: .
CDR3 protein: CASSSTGTSGVQETQYF
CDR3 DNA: TGTGCCAGCAGCTCTACCGGGACTAGCGGGGTCCAAGAGACCCAGTACTTC

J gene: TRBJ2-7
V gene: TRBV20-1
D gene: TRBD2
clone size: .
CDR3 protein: CSASHERGTYEQYF
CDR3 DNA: TGCAGTGCTAGTCATGAGCGGGGGACCTACGAGCAGTACTTC

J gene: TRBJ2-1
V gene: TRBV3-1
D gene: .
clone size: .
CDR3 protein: CASSQDTRSYNEQFF
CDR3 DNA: TGTGCCAGCAGCCAGGACACCCGCTCCTACAATGAGCAGTTCTTC

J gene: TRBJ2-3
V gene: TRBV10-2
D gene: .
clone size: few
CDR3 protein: CASSESPAGDTQYF
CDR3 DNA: TGCGCCAGCAGTGAGTCGCCGGCGGGTGATACGCAGTATTTT

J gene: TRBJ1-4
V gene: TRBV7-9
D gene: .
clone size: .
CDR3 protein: CASSLVRDSGEKLFF
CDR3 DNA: TGTGCCAGCAGCTTAGTAAGAGACAGCGGTGAAAAACTGTTTTTT

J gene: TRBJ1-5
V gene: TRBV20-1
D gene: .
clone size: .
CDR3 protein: CSAHQGGNQPQHF
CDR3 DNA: TGCAGTGCTCACCAAGGTGGCAATCAGCCCCAGCATTTT